Listed below are T cell receptor beta chains from one sample, sequenced in a study of blood T cell repertoires in COVID-19. Clones were sequenced by immunoSEQ multiplex PCR, and TCRdb holds only the in-frame ones, with some missing. The sample consists of about 190,000 clones, roughly 89% of them appearing once. Source material: peripheral blood. Receptor source: a man aged 50-60 years with acute or convalescent COVID-19. Both conserved end residues are part of each CDR3. Each record gives: J gene, V gene, clone size, D gene, CDR3 DNA, CDR3 protein. The D gene is left open where the match is weak. Clone size is not always given. Where it is, it says once, few, many or a class for expanded clones.

TRBJ1-1 TRBV27 few TRBD1 TGTGCCAGCGGCCGGGACAGGGAGAACACTGAAGCTTTCTTT CASGRDRENTEAFF
TRBJ1-2 TRBV7-6 - TRBD1 TGTGCCAGCAGCTTCCAGGGGGGTCAGATACCCTATGGCTACACCTTC CASSFQGGQIPYGYTF
TRBJ2-7 TRBV7-9 once TRBD1 TGTGCCAGCAGCTTGGGGGACAGCCCCTACGAGCAGTACTTC CASSLGDSPYEQYF
TRBJ1-1 TRBV7-9 - - TGTGCCAGCAGCTCCCGTAGTGGCGGTGAAACTGAAGCTTTCTTT CASSSRSGGETEAFF
TRBJ1-4 TRBV18 - - TGTGCCAGCTCTGCCAGGGGTCCGGTCGAAAAACTGTTTTTT CASSARGPVEKLFF
TRBJ2-1 TRBV5-1 - - TGCGCCAGCAGCTTGACAGGGAACAATGAGCAGTTCTTC CASSLTGNNEQFF
TRBJ2-2 TRBV7-2 - TRBD2 TGTGCCAGCAGCTTACGAAAGGGAGGGCCCGGGGAGCTGTTTTTT CASSLRKGGPGELFF
TRBJ2-5 TRBV28 - TRBD2 TGTGCCAGCAGTTTAACTAGCGGGAGCTTAGAGACCCAGTACTTC CASSLTSGSLETQYF
TRBJ1-3 TRBV27 few - TGTGCCAGCAGTTCTTACAGGGTTCCCGGAAACACCATATATTTT CASSSYRVPGNTIYF
TRBJ2-1 TRBV27 - TRBD2 TGTGCCAGCAGTTTACGCCTAGCGGGATTAGAGAGGAGGAGGAGTGAGCAGTTCTTC CASSLRLAGLERRRSEQFF
TRBJ2-5 TRBV4-1 - TRBD2 TGCGCCAGCAGCCAACAGACTAGCGGGAGCAGGGCGGAGACCCAGTACTTC CASSQQTSGSRAETQYF
TRBJ1-4 TRBV27 once - TGTGCCAGCAGAGGGGCCGAAAATGAAAAACTGTTTTTT CASRGAENEKLFF
TRBJ2-3 TRBV19 - TRBD1 TGTGCCAGTAGTAGAGGACAGGAGGTAGATACGCAGTATTTT CASSRGQEVDTQYF
TRBJ2-2 TRBV6-1 - - TGTGCCAGCAGCGAAAGCCGGCGGGCGAGAGCCGACACCGGGGAGCTGTTTTTT CASSESRRARADTGELFF
TRBJ2-3 TRBV24-1 - - TGTGCCACCAGTGACTCCGGGACAATCACAGATACGCAGTATTTT CATSDSGTITDTQYF
TRBJ2-3 TRBV19 - TRBD1 TGTGCCAGTAGTGTGTCAGGGGGCTTTGCCCTAGTCGATACGCAGTATTTT CASSVSGGFALVDTQYF
TRBJ1-4 TRBV6-2/TRBV6-3 - - TGTGCCAGCAGCCGGGACATAAAGGGTGAAAAACTGTTTTTT CASSRDIKGEKLFF
TRBJ2-1 TRBV3-1/TRBV3-2 - - TGTGCCAGCAGCCAGAGCCCCCATTACAATGAGCAGTTCTTC CASSQSPHYNEQFF
TRBJ1-1 TRBV19 - - TGTGCCAGTAGTATGTTCGGGAACACTGAAGCTTTCTTT CASSMFGNTEAFF
TRBJ1-1 TRBV9 - - TGTGCCAGCAGCCTGGACCCCTTGGCAGGGGTCCCTGAAGCTTTCTTT CASSLDPLAGVPEAFF
TRBJ2-3 TRBV28 - - TGTGCCAGCAGTCCCGGGGGCACAGATACGCAGTATTTT CASSPGGTDTQYF
TRBJ1-4 TRBV18 - TRBD1 TGTGCCAGCTCCTTACAAGACAGGGAGAATGAAAAACTGTTTTTT CASSLQDRENEKLFF
TRBJ1-5 TRBV30 - TRBD1 TGTGCCTGGAGTCGACAGGGTGGACAGCCCCAGCATTTT CAWSRQGGQPQHF
TRBJ2-2 TRBV27 - - TGTGCCAGCAGTTTAATAGCGTTCACCGGGGAGCTGTTTTTT CASSLIAFTGELFF
TRBJ1-1 TRBV5-1 - TRBD1 TGCGCCAGCAGCCCCGGCGGACAGGGGAACACTGAAGCTTTCTTT CASSPGGQGNTEAFF
TRBJ2-5 TRBV19 - TRBD1 TGTGCCAGTACCCTGACAGGGGTCACAGAGACCCAGTACTTC CASTLTGVTETQYF
TRBJ2-7 TRBV6-6 - TRBD1 TGTGCCAGCAGTTTTCCCGGGACAGGTCACAACGAGCAGTACTTC CASSFPGTGHNEQYF
TRBJ1-6 TRBV15 - - TGTGCCACCAGCAGAGAAGGGCAGGGGATTTCACCCCTCCACTTT CATSREGQGISPLHF
TRBJ2-7 TRBV27 - - TGTGCCAGCAGTTTCCAGGGTTACCCATACTACGAGCAGTACTTC CASSFQGYPYYEQYF
TRBJ1-1 TRBV5-1 - - TGCGCCAGCAGCTTGTCGGGGGACCGTGAAGCTTTCTTT CASSLSGDREAFF
TRBJ1-4 TRBV20-1 - - TGCAGTGCTAGGTGGAGGGAAAAACTGTTTTTT CSARWREKLFF
TRBJ1-2 TRBV14 - - TGTGCCAGCAGCCAAGATATTAGGAGAAACTATGGCTACACCTTC CASSQDIRRNYGYTF
TRBJ1-4 TRBV11-2 - - TGTGCCAGCAGCTTATACTCCAGGATCGATGAAAAACTGTTTTTT CASSLYSRIDEKLFF
TRBJ1-6 TRBV6-1 - - TGTGCCAGCAGTGAAAGGGGGTCCCTCCACTTT CASSERGSLHF
TRBJ2-7 TRBV4-1 - TRBD2 TGCGCCAGCAGCCAAGGCCTGGGACTACCCAATATGTACGAGCAGTACTTC CASSQGLGLPNMYEQYF
TRBJ1-6 TRBV2 - - TGTGCCAGCAGTGAAGTGGGAGCGACCGGGTCACCCCTCCACTTT CASSEVGATGSPLHF
TRBJ2-2 TRBV28 - - TGTGCCAGCCTCGGGACACTTCCCACCGGGGAGCTGTTTTTT CASLGTLPTGELFF
TRBJ2-4 TRBV28 - - TGTGCCAGCAGTCCCGCCTCTCGGGGGGCCAAAAACATTCAGTACTTC CASSPASRGAKNIQYF
TRBJ2-1 TRBV19 - - TGTGCCAGTAGCCAGGGGTTCCCCAATGAGCAGTTCTTC CASSQGFPNEQFF
TRBJ1-1 TRBV11-2 - - TGTGCCAGCAGCTTAGATCCGGGGAACACTGAAGCTTTCTTT CASSLDPGNTEAFF
TRBJ2-2 TRBV27 - TRBD2 TGTGCCAGCAGTTTGACTAGCGGCGCCGGGGAGCTGTTTTTT CASSLTSGAGELFF